Listed here are 14 T cell receptor beta chains from one sample, sequenced in a study of blood T cells in healthy people across ages. Through a sample-barcoded 5' primer and a J-beta primer mix, a second PCR was run for roughly 6 to 12 cycles. TCRdb recomputed calls from the 5' RACE reads with MiXCR, one row per CDR3 protein. The repertoire holds about 1.8 million distinct CDR3 sequences, with around half as singletons. What was sequenced was blood. Receptor source: a woman aged 40 to 50 in good health.

The chain carries TRBV28 and TRBJ2-3; TRBD1 matches 9 bases. After removal of 11 bases from V and 8 bases from J, the junction contained 17 bases not matched to a gene. The CDR3 length is 15 residues. Germline assignment: CDR1 MDHEN and CDR2 SYDVKM. This CDR3 reads CAGFTGGPGVGTQYF. The CDR3 DNA reads TGTGCCGGTTTCACAGGGGGCCCCGGTGTGGGTACGCAGTATTTT. The variable domain in full, with the rest retrieved from reference TRBV28 and TRBJ2-3, is DVKVTQSSRYLVKRTGEKVFLECVQDMDHENMFWYRQDPGLGLRLIYFSYDVKMKEKGDIPEGYSVSREKKERFSLILESASTNQTSMYLCAGFTGGPGVGTQYFGPGTRLTVL.

With regard to this clonotype: This is likely a read error, given that the CDR3 carries no conserved phenylalanine or tryptophan at its end. The chain employs TRBV4-3 and TRBJ2-6; D perhaps matches TRBD1 (6 bases). Germline-derived CDR1 and CDR2 are LGHNA and YSLEER. The V gene lost 1 base and the J gene lost 2 bases, with 12 bases spanning the gap. The CDR3 length is 17 residues. CDR3 DNA: TGCGCCAGCAGCCAAGGGGGGCTTGGCACTGGGGCCAACGTCCTGACTTCC. Amino acid sequence: CASSQGGLGTGANVLTS.

The gene calls are TRBV19 and TRBJ1-1; D remains ambiguous. Germline V gene lookup returns CDR1 LNHDA and CDR2 SQIVND (reference sequence). Trimming stripped 6 bases from V and 5 bases from J, with 13 bases between. The CDR3 runs to 13 residues. CDR3: CASRVGGGTEAFF. In DNA, the CDR3 is TGTGCCAGTAGAGTAGGAGGAGGAACTGAAGCTTTCTTT.

This clonotype was recorded a few times. The chain carries TRBV6-6 and TRBJ2-5, with 7 bases matching TRBD1. The CDR3 is 12 residues long. The germline gives CDR1 MNHNY, CDR2 SVGAGI (reference sequence). Unmatched junction bases numbered 3, after V lost 5 bases and J lost 6 bases. CDR3 residues: CASSPTGKTQYF. DNA of the CDR3: TGTGCCAGCAGTCCGACAGGGAAGACCCAGTACTTC.

The chain links TRBV28 to TRBJ2-1; 7 bases line up with TRBD2. The CDR3 runs to 15 residues. Germline CDR1 reads MDHEN; CDR2 reads SYDVKM. Losses at the gene ends were 5 bases for V and 5 bases for J; bases not matched to a gene: 9. CDR3 loop: CASSPTGGRDNEQFF. The CDR3 DNA sequence: TGTGCCAGCAGTCCCACGGGAGGTCGAGACAATGAGCAGTTCTTC.

The chain is built from TRBV21-1 and TRBJ2-3; the D call TRBD2 from the table was never checked on the DNA. TRBV21-1 is tagged as a pseudogene. The CDR3 contains 19 residues. The CDR3 nucleotides read TGTGCCAGCAGCAAATGGAACTTTAAACGGGCCATGCAAATGCATACGCAGTATTTT. As protein: CASSKWNFKRAMQMHTQYF.

This chain uses TRBV20-1 with TRBJ2-5; 8 nucleotides match TRBD1. The end of the DNA aligns better with TRBJ2-7, so the J call may be wrong. Per the germline V gene, CDR1 is DFQATT and CDR2 is SNEGSKA (reference sequence). The CDR3 has 16 residues. The CDR3, as DNA: TGCAGTGCTAGAGAAGACGGGACAGGTACTTCCTACGAGCAGTACTTC. Translating it yields CSAREDGTGTSYEQYF.

Points on this clonotype: One end of the junction fails to match germline, which may point to a read error. The V gene is TRBV5-1, the J gene TRBJ2-1; TRBD1 agrees at 9 bases. The CDR3 has 16 amino acids. CDR1 is SGHRS and CDR2 is YFSETQ in the germline V gene. The CDR3 bases are TGCGCCAGCAGTCACCTAACAGGGGGCGAGAACAATAAGCAGTTCTTC. Translation gives CASSHLTGGENNKQFF.

This clonotype has only a few counts. This rearrangement joins TRBV27 to TRBJ2-3, with TRBD2 matching over 8 bases. Germline loops: CDR1 MNHEY, CDR2 SMNVEV (reference sequence). This CDR3 is built from 15 residues. J was trimmed by 1 base and V by 4 bases; bases with no gene match: 4. The CDR3 loop is CASSSGSGGTDTQYF. CDR3 bases: TGTGCCAGCAGTTCCGGTAGCGGGGGCACAGATACGCAGTATTTT.

This clonotype was detected once. The CDR3 protein is CASTKTETNEKLFF. The CDR3 coding sequence is TGTGCCAGCACCAAAACGGAGACTAATGAAAAACTGTTTTTT. The chain is built from TRBV7-8 and TRBJ1-4, with unresolved D. V was shortened by 7 bases and J by 2 bases, with 11 bases between the two germline ends. The CDR3 spans 14 residues. Per the germline V gene, CDR1 is SGHVS and CDR2 is FQNEAQ.

This sequence joins TRBV7-2 and TRBJ2-5; possibly TRBD1 for D (6 bases). Germline lookup yields CDR1 SGHTA and CDR2 FQGNSA. Deletions cut 5 bases from V and 11 bases from J, with 18 bases between. This CDR3 spans 13 amino acids. CDR3 bases: TGTGCCAGCAGCGGCGGACAGCTCAATGAGCAGTACTTC. Translating it yields CASSGGQLNEQYF.

Details on this clonotype: A read error may account for a junction end that differs from germline. The genes are TRBV20-1 and TRBJ2-7; the D is unclear. The CDR3 totals 14 residues. Germline V gene sequence: CDR1 DFQATT, CDR2 SNEGSKA (reference sequence). CDR3 loop: CGAPRENKIYEQYF. In DNA, the CDR3 is TGCGGTGCTCCGAGAGAAAACAAGATCTACGAGCAGTACTTC.

The chain has TRBV4-1 and TRBJ2-2; 10 nucleotides match TRBD2. This CDR3 has 17 amino acids. The germline V gene encodes CDR1 MGHRA and CDR2 YSYEKL. V gave up 1 base and J gave up 3 bases; unmatched junction bases: 5. The CDR3 region has the DNA TGCGCCAGCAGCCAAGTCCTAGCGGGGGCGTACACCGGGGAGCTGTTTTTT. Translating it yields CASSQVLAGAYTGELFF.

V gene TRBV6-1 combines with J gene TRBJ2-7, with a possible D match to TRBD2 (5 bases). Per the germline V gene, CDR1 is MNHNS and CDR2 is SASEGT. The CDR3 totals 12 residues. Trimming removed 1 base at V and 9 bases at J, with 10 bases between. The DNA for the CDR3 is TGTGCCAGCAGTGAAGGTCCAGCGGTGCAGTACTTC. It is translated as CASSEGPAVQYF.